Listed below are T cell receptor beta chains from one sample, sequenced in a study of cytomegalovirus exposure and HLA in healthy donors. Profiling relied on immunoSEQ multiplex PCR, and the TCRdb table lists in-frame clones only, not all of them. The data show some 48,000 clones, over 85% seen once. The sample consisted of PBMCs. These receptors came from a woman in her late teens or twenties in good health and CMV-seropositive. The CDR3 runs from the conserved cysteine through the conserved F or W. D genes are given only for firm matches. Only some rows state a clone size, as once, few, many or a class for expanded clones.

V	D	J	size	length	DNA	CDR3
TRBV21-1	NA	TRBJ2-1	NA	17	TGTGCCAGCAGCAAAGACAGGAGGGCTGTTACATACAATGAGCAGTTCTTC	CASSKDRRAVTYNEQFF
TRBV9	NA	TRBJ2-2	NA	16	TGTGCCAGCAGCGTAGGCGACAGTGTGGGCACCGGGGAGCTGTTTTTT	CASSVGDSVGTGELFF
TRBV13	TRBD2	TRBJ2-3	NA	16	TGTGCCAGCAGTTTGGCGGTAGCGGGAGGTTCAGATACGCAGTATTTT	CASSLAVAGGSDTQYF
TRBV29-1	NA	TRBJ1-4	NA	14	TGCAGCGTTGAAGATATCCAGGGAAGGGAAAAACTGTTTTTT	CSVEDIQGREKLFF
TRBV9	TRBD1	TRBJ1-3	NA	16	TGTGCCAGCAGCGGCGGTTTGGACAGGGCTGGAAACACCATATATTTT	CASSGGLDRAGNTIYF
TRBV4-1	TRBD1	TRBJ2-5	NA	14	TGCGCCAGCAGCCAGACACAGGGGGCAGAGACCCAGTACTTC	CASSQTQGAETQYF
TRBV6-4	TRBD2	TRBJ2-1	NA	15	TGTGCCAGCAGTGATACTAGCGGGGACTACAATGAGCAGTTCTTC	CASSDTSGDYNEQFF
TRBV5-1	TRBD2	TRBJ2-7	NA	15	TGCGCCAGCAGTTCCCTTAGCGGGAAAGATCACGAGCAGTACTTC	CASSSLSGKDHEQYF
TRBV5-1	TRBD1	TRBJ1-1	NA	12	TGCGCCAGCAGACCGGGACAGGATGAAGCTTTCTTT	CASRPGQDEAFF
TRBV7-8	TRBD2	TRBJ2-7	NA	14	TGTGCCAGCAGCTTATGGAGCGGGGGCTACGAGCAGTACTTC	CASSLWSGGYEQYF
TRBV6-6	TRBD1	TRBJ2-1	NA	16	TGTGCCAGCGGTAGACAGGGGGCCACTAGCTACAATGAGCAGTTCTTC	CASGRQGATSYNEQFF
TRBV14	NA	TRBJ1-6	NA	14	TGTGCCAGCAACCCGGGGGGCTATAATTCACCCCTCCACTTT	CASNPGGYNSPLHF
TRBV11-3	TRBD1	TRBJ2-3	NA	17	TGTGCCAGCAGCCAAAGAAGTGGGGGACAGGTTACAGATACGCAGTATTTT	CASSQRSGGQVTDTQYF
TRBV19	TRBD1	TRBJ1-6	NA	17	TGTGCCAGTAGTGCTGGGACAGGGGGCAGAGTTGGATCACCCCTCCACTTT	CASSAGTGGRVGSPLHF
TRBV10-3	NA	TRBJ2-5	NA	14	TGTGCCATCAGCTTAGCAGGGCTGGGAGAGACCCAGTACTTC	CAISLAGLGETQYF
TRBV5-3	TRBD1	TRBJ1-4	NA	17	TGTGCCAGAAGATCGGACAGGGAGGAAGAAACTAATGAAAAACTGTTTTTT	CARRSDREEETNEKLFF
TRBV6-4	NA	TRBJ1-1	NA	15	TGTGCCAGCAGATCCTCCTTCTCCGGGTACACTGAAGCTTTCTTT	CASRSSFSGYTEAFF
TRBV9	NA	TRBJ1-1	NA	15	TGTGCCAGCAGCGTAGGGCAGGGGCGGAGGACTGAAGCTTTCTTT	CASSVGQGRRTEAFF
TRBV19	NA	TRBJ2-3	few	13	TGTGCCAGTAGTACAGGGCCCACAGATACGCAGTATTTT	CASSTGPTDTQYF
TRBV6-1	NA	TRBJ2-1	once	15	TGTGCCAGCAGTGAGGCGTCAGGATCGTTCAATGAGCAGTTCTTC	CASSEASGSFNEQFF
TRBV30	TRBD1	TRBJ2-3	NA	12	TGTGCCTCCTCCTGGGGGACAGCGACGCAGTATTTT	CASSWGTATQYF
TRBV6-1	NA	TRBJ2-5	NA	11	TGTGCCAGCAGTTTCGGGGAGACCCAGTACTTC	CASSFGETQYF
TRBV7-3	TRBD2	TRBJ2-3	NA	17	TGTGCCAGCAGCCCCCAAGGGACTAGCGGGAGCACAGATACGCAGTATTTT	CASSPQGTSGSTDTQYF
TRBV7-2	TRBD1	TRBJ2-2	once	16	TGTGCCAGCAGCCGTATGACAGGGGCCAACACCGGGGAGCTGTTTTTT	CASSRMTGANTGELFF
TRBV29-1	TRBD2	TRBJ2-1	NA	15	TGCAGCGTGAACGGACTAGCGGGAACCTACAATGAGCAGTTCTTC	CSVNGLAGTYNEQFF
TRBV11-1	TRBD2	TRBJ2-1	NA	17	TGTGCCAGCAGCTCCTGGGGGAGCGGGAGCCAATACAATGAGCAGTTCTTC	CASSSWGSGSQYNEQFF
TRBV11-2	TRBD1	TRBJ1-5	NA	15	TGTGCCAGCAGCTCTGACAGGGCGGGCAATCAGCCCCAGCATTTT	CASSSDRAGNQPQHF
TRBV2	NA	TRBJ2-7	NA	14	TGTGCCAGCAGGAATCCGACAGGTAGGGACGAGCAGTACTTC	CASRNPTGRDEQYF
TRBV28	TRBD2	TRBJ2-3	NA	16	TGTGCCAGCAGTTCCCGACTAGCGGGAGGGCCGGATACGCAGTATTTT	CASSSRLAGGPDTQYF
TRBV5-4	NA	TRBJ1-1	once	15	TGTGCCAGCAGCGCCGAAACCCTTAGGAACACTGAAGCTTTCTTT	CASSAETLRNTEAFF
TRBV19	NA	TRBJ1-1	NA	14	TGTGCCAGTAGTAATGGACCCGGGGGCACTGAAGCTTTCTTT	CASSNGPGGTEAFF
TRBV28	NA	TRBJ2-5	NA	18	TGTGCCAGCAGTTTACCCCTCGGGCAGGGAAGTGGGCAAGAGACCCAGTACTTC	CASSLPLGQGSGQETQYF
TRBV11-2	NA	TRBJ1-2	NA	16	TGTGCCAGCAGCTCCCTGATGAGGGAGAGTAACTATGGCTACACCTTC	CASSSLMRESNYGYTF
TRBV7-9	TRBD1	TRBJ2-7	NA	15	TGTGCCAGCAGCCCCGGGACAGGGGGCCCCTACGAGCAGTACTTC	CASSPGTGGPYEQYF
TRBV19	TRBD1	TRBJ2-7	NA	13	TGTGCCAGTAGTTCGACAGGGGGCTACGAGCAGTACTTC	CASSSTGGYEQYF
TRBV7-9	TRBD2	TRBJ2-1	NA	17	TGTGCCAGCAGCTCTGGTAAGCGGGAACCATCGGTGGATGAGCAGTTCTTC	CASSSGKREPSVDEQFF
TRBV9	NA	TRBJ2-1	NA	15	TGTGCCAGCAGCGTAGTGGCGGAGGCCTACAATGAGCAGTTCTTC	CASSVVAEAYNEQFF
TRBV19	TRBD1	TRBJ2-7	NA	14	TGTGCCAGTAGTCTAGGGACAGGGGGGGACGAGCAGTACTTC	CASSLGTGGDEQYF
TRBV6-4	NA	TRBJ1-4	NA	13	TGTGCCAGCAGTGTCAGGGTCAATGAAAAACTGTTTTTT	CASSVRVNEKLFF
TRBV7-9	TRBD2	TRBJ2-3	NA	16	TGTGCCAGCAGCCCCAGACTAGCAATCGGCACAGATACGCAGTATTTT	CASSPRLAIGTDTQYF
TRBV21-1	NA	TRBJ2-7	few	15	TGTGCCAGCAGCAAAGGCGGGCAAAAAGAGTCCGAGCAGTACTTC	CASSKGGQKESEQYF
TRBV30	NA	TRBJ2-1	NA	14	TGTGCCTGGAGTAAAGGGAGAAACTACAATGAGCAGTTCTTC	CAWSKGRNYNEQFF
TRBV29-1	NA	TRBJ1-1	NA	16	TGCAGCGTTGAAGACCCCCACCTCGGGGTAGGCACTGAAGCTTTCTTT	CSVEDPHLGVGTEAFF
TRBV29-1	TRBD2	TRBJ2-7	NA	13	TGCAGCGTCCGGACTAGCGGCACCTACGAGCAGTACTTC	CSVRTSGTYEQYF
TRBV2	TRBD2	TRBJ2-7	NA	14	TGTGCCAGCAAAGTCACTAGCGGGCAATACGAGCAGTACTTC	CASKVTSGQYEQYF
TRBV5-1	NA	TRBJ2-7	NA	14	TGCGCCAGCAGCTTAGGAGGGATCGGCTACGAGCAGTACTTC	CASSLGGIGYEQYF